This T cell receptor (beta chain) is from a study of blood T cell repertoires in COVID-19. Background on the study: Sites across the United States, Italy and Spain contributed samples from acute and convalescent COVID-19. T cells, B-cell-depleted T cells, or PBMCs supplied cDNA or gDNA.

With 2 bases clipped from V and 4 bases from J, the junction kept 4 bases outside the gene matches. CDR1 is SGHDT and CDR2 is YYEEEE in the germline V gene. The CDR3 is 16 amino acids. Original data processing: Reference gene primer amplification yielded estimated nucleated cell counts. Sequenced by immunoSEQ multiplex PCR; TCRdb stores in-frame clones only, minus some. D and trimming come from the DNA, and the V and J calls and clone size come from that table. The sample includes about 220,000 clones, 65% to 90% of them seen just once. This receptor was taken from a woman between 65 and 79 years old with acute or convalescent COVID-19. The sample was peripheral blood. This chain joins TRBV5-6 and TRBJ1-6; 9 bases fit TRBD1. CDR3: CASSFLDRGYNSPLHF. The DNA for the CDR3 is TGTGCCAGCAGCTTTCTCGACAGGGGGTATAATTCACCCCTCCACTTT.